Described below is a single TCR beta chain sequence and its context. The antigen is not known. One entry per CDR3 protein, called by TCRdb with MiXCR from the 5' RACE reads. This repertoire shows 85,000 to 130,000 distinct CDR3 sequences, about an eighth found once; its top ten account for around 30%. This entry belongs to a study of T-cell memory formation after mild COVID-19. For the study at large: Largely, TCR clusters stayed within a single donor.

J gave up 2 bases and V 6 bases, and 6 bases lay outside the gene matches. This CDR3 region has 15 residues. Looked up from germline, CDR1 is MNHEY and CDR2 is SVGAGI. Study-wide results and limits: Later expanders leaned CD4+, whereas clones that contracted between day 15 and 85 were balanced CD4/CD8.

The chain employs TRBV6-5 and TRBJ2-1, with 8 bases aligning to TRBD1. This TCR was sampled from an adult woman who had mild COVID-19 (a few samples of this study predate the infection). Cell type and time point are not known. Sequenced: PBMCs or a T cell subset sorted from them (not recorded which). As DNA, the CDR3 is TGTGCCAGCAGCCTAGGGACAGGAACCTACAATGAGCAGTTCTTC. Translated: CASSLGTGTYNEQFF.